One and the same sample provided the 32 T cell receptor beta chains below, sequenced in a study of blood T cell repertoires in COVID-19 (dated by TCRdb to the early 2020s). The method behind the library was the immunoSEQ multiplex PCR assay. TCRdb took over this immuneACCESS table, retaining in-frame rearrangements with V and J assigned. Such tables are incomplete; in checked studies, under half of the missing clones stem from an unresolved V gene, and the remainder is unexplained. The sample includes some 40,000 clones, with roughly 87% observed a single time. About 19% of the sample lies in the top ten. Sequencing used peripheral blood. Receptors were obtained from a man aged 55 to 70 with acute or convalescent COVID-19.

The gene calls are TRBV10-1 and TRBJ2-3, with D maybe TRBD1 (7 bases). CDR1 is WNHNN, CDR2 SYGVQD, per germline (reference sequence). The CDR3 extends over 16 amino acids. The germline V and J ends were trimmed by 6 bases and 6 bases, with 22 bases remaining between them. The CDR3 bases are TGCGCCAGCAGCCAGAGCCTCCAGGGGGGCTCCGATACGCAGTATTTT. Amino acid sequence: CASSQSLQGGSDTQYF.

The V call is TRBV2, the J call TRBJ1-2; 7 nucleotides agree with TRBD1. The CDR3 runs to 13 residues. CDR1 is SNHLY and CDR2 is FYNNEI in the germline V gene. With 7 bases clipped from V and 2 bases from J, the junction kept 4 bases outside the gene matches. CDR3 DNA: TGTGCCAGCACCTGGGACAGAAACTATGGCTACACCTTC. Translating it yields CASTWDRNYGYTF. The full variable domain, with the rest looked up from reference TRBV2 and TRBJ1-2, is EPEVTQTPSHQVTQMGQEVILRCVPISNHLYFYWYRQILGQKVEFLVSFYNNEISEKSEIFDDQFSVERPDGSNFTLKIRSTKLEDSAMYFCASTWDRNYGYTFGSGTRLTVV.

The gene calls are TRBV27 and TRBJ2-1; 7 nucleotides match TRBD2. Germline V CDR1 and CDR2: MNHEY, SMNVEV (reference sequence). CDR3 length equals 14 residues. V was clipped by 4 bases and J by 10 bases; unmatched bases: 10. CDR3 sequence: CASSSIWGGDEQFF. CDR3 coding DNA: TGTGCCAGCAGTTCCATTTGGGGGGGGGACGAGCAGTTCTTC.

A single count supports this clone. This rearrangement joins TRBV15 to TRBJ2-4, with 13 bases lining up with TRBD2. Germline CDR1 LNHNV, CDR2 YYDKDF (reference sequence). J was trimmed by 5 bases and V by 5 bases; bases with no gene match: 6. The CDR3 length is 16 residues. Here the CDR3 DNA reads TGTGCCACCAGCGGAGGACTAGCGGGAGCTGAAAACATTCAGTACTTC. Protein: CATSGGLAGAENIQYF.

Only a few counts were recorded for this clone. The CDR3 reads CASSFRDREAEQPQHF. The CDR3 DNA sequence: TGCGCCAGCAGCTTCCGGGACAGGGAGGCTGAGCAGCCCCAGCATTTT. The chain carries TRBV5-1 and TRBJ1-5; TRBD1 matches 9 bases. The CDR3 consists of 16 residues. J was trimmed by 7 bases and V by 2 bases; bases with no gene match: 10. Germline V gives CDR1 SGHRS, CDR2 YFSETQ.

The count of this clone is one. The genes are TRBV6-6 and TRBJ2-5; 7 bases match TRBD1. This CDR3 is 14 amino acids long. V lost 6 bases, J lost 10 bases, and 14 bases stayed unmatched. Germline values: CDR1 MNHNY, CDR2 SVGAGI (reference sequence). CDR3 in amino acids: CASSQDARGWVQYF. The CDR3 DNA is TGTGCCAGCAGCCAAGACGCCAGGGGGTGGGTCCAGTACTTC.

The gene calls are TRBV2 and TRBJ2-4; the D gene is possibly TRBD1 (5 bases). The V gene's germline CDR1 is SNHLY and CDR2 FYNNEI. The ends were cut back, 4 bases at V and 12 bases at J, with 19 bases in the middle. This CDR3 is built from 14 residues. CDR3 bases: TGTGCCAGCAGTGTTAGTACCCAGGGTTTTCCTCAGTACTTC. Translating it yields CASSVSTQGFPQYF.

This chain connects TRBV5-4 to TRBJ1-1, with D tentatively TRBD1 (6 bases). CDR1 SGHNT and CDR2 YYREEE come from the germline V gene (reference sequence). The CDR3 consists of 14 residues. The V and J ends lost 10 bases and 3 bases respectively, with 19 bases between them. The DNA for the CDR3 is TGTGCCCAATCCAGAGGGGGGGGCGACACTGAAGCTTTCTTT. Amino acids: CAQSRGGGDTEAFF.

This chain connects TRBV11-2 to TRBJ2-3; tentative D call: TRBD2 (6 bases). Trimming pared 5 bases from V and 1 base from J, leaving 13 bases between. The length of the CDR3 is 15 residues. The V gene's germline CDR1 is SGHAT and CDR2 FQNNGV. In DNA, the CDR3 is TGTGCCAGCAGCGCCACCGGGACTGGCACAGATACGCAGTATTTT. Protein: CASSATGTGTDTQYF.

This clone appeared a single time. The chain employs TRBV7-8 and TRBJ2-5; a weak D match, TRBD1 (6 bases). The CDR3 contains 16 residues. V gave up 5 bases and J gave up 2 bases, with 18 bases separating them. The germline V gene encodes CDR1 SGHVS and CDR2 FQNEAQ. CDR3 loop: CASSPGQGRRQETQYF. The DNA for the CDR3 is TGTGCCAGCAGCCCTGGGCAGGGGCGTCGGCAAGAGACCCAGTACTTC. Full variable domain (rest looked up from reference TRBV7-8 and TRBJ2-5): GAGVSQSPRYKVAKRGQDVALRCDPISGHVSLFWYQQALGQGPEFLTYFQNEAQLDKSGLPSDRFFAERPEGSVSTLKIQRTQQEDSAVYLCASSPGQGRRQETQYFGPGTRLLVL.

This clone appeared once. The J gene is TRBJ1-5, the V gene TRBV6-6, with D possibly being TRBD1 (6 bases). This CDR3 is built from 15 residues. CDR1 and CDR2 from the germline V gene are MNHNY and SVGAGI (reference sequence). V shed 6 bases and J shed 2 bases, with 14 bases lying between them. CDR3 residues: CASRFREGGNQPQHF. CDR3 DNA sequence: TGTGCCAGCAGATTCAGGGAGGGGGGCAATCAGCCCCAGCATTTT.

The chain recombines TRBV5-1 with TRBJ2-1; the match to TRBD2 covers 13 bases. CDR1 is SGHRS, CDR2 YFSETQ, per germline. Losses at the gene ends were 5 bases for V and 2 bases for J; bases not matched to a gene: 4. There are 16 residues in the CDR3. CDR3 region: CASSPGLAGAYNEQFF. The CDR3 nucleotides read TGCGCCAGCAGTCCCGGACTAGCGGGGGCCTACAATGAGCAGTTCTTC.

This clone was seen just once. This chain links TRBV5-4 with TRBJ1-1; D may be TRBD1 (6 bases). V lost 4 bases, J lost 0 bases, and 13 bases lay in between. The CDR3 runs to 15 residues. The germline CDR1 and CDR2 sequences are SGHNT and YYREEE (reference sequence). The CDR3 spells CASSPGQRMNTEAFF. CDR3 DNA: TGTGCCAGCAGCCCAGGACAGAGAATGAACACTGAAGCTTTCTTT.

This clone was counted only a few times. The genes are TRBV29-1 and TRBJ1-5; D is unclear. Looked up from germline, CDR1 is SQVTM and CDR2 is ANQGSEA. The CDR3 spans 13 residues. The ends were cut back, 7 bases at V and 3 bases at J, with 13 bases in the middle. The CDR3 coding sequence is TGCAGCGCCCAAGACGGAGACAATCAGCCCCAGCATTTT. It is translated as CSAQDGDNQPQHF.

The V gene is TRBV5-1, the J gene TRBJ2-5; no reliable D call. The CDR3 loop spans 15 amino acids. Germline V gene data show CDR1 as SGHRS and CDR2 as YFSETQ. Trimming pared 0 bases from V and 2 bases from J, leaving 11 bases between. The DNA for the CDR3 is TGCGCCAGCAGCTTGGGACTCATCCCTCAAGAGACCCAGTACTTC. This codes for CASSLGLIPQETQYF.

The V gene is TRBV11-2, the J gene TRBJ1-3, with D perhaps TRBD1 (6 bases). This CDR3 has 15 amino acids. Germline CDR1 SGHAT, CDR2 FQNNGV. V lost 5 bases and J 4 bases, leaving 15 bases between the germline ends. The CDR3 loop reads CASSLQGITGNTIYF. The DNA for the CDR3 is TGTGCCAGCAGCCTACAGGGCATAACAGGAAACACCATATATTTT.

The rearrangement joins TRBV30 to TRBJ2-5; 8 bases are shared with TRBD2. Germline CDR1 and CDR2: GTSNPN and SVGIG (reference sequence). CDR3 length equals 14 residues. With V trimmed by 1 base and J by 5 bases, 6 bases remained unmatched. CDR3 loop: CAWSAPGTRETQYF. For the CDR3, the DNA is TGTGCCTGGAGTGCCCCCGGGACTAGGGAGACCCAGTACTTC.

This clone rates as medium-sized. V is TRBV10-3 and J is TRBJ1-1, with TRBD1 matching over 9 bases. The CDR3 spans 13 residues. After removal of 6 bases from V and 5 bases from J, the junction contained 4 bases not matched to a gene. Germline V lookup: CDR1 ENHRY, CDR2 SYGVKD. The CDR3 region is CAISRTGVTEAFF. CDR3 nucleotides: TGTGCCATCAGCAGGACAGGGGTAACTGAAGCTTTCTTT.

The chain combines TRBV24-1 with TRBJ2-5, with D maybe TRBD1 (6 bases). Germline assignment: CDR1 KGHDR and CDR2 SFDVKD. Trimming pared 0 bases from V and 4 bases from J, leaving 8 bases between. The CDR3 runs 14 residues. The chain's CDR3 is CATSDLGRGETQYF. CDR3 bases: TGTGCCACCAGTGATTTGGGCAGGGGAGAGACCCAGTACTTC.

The chain links TRBV3-1 (or the pseudogene TRBV3-2) to TRBJ1-3; 7 positions agree with TRBD1. Germline loops: CDR1 LGHDT, CDR2 YNNKEL (reference sequence). This CDR3 has 18 residues. Losses at the gene ends were 1 base for V and 0 bases for J; bases not matched to a gene: 9. CDR3 nucleotides: TGTGCCAGCAGCCAAGGGTACCGCGGGACAGCCTCTGGAAACACCATATATTTT. As protein: CASSQGYRGTASGNTIYF.

The rearrangement links TRBV27 to TRBJ2-1; no clear D. Germline-derived CDR1 and CDR2 are MNHEY and SMNVEV (reference sequence). Trimming shortened V by 11 bases and J by 3 bases, and 14 bases separated the two germline ends. The CDR3 has 13 amino acids. The CDR3 bases are TGTGCCGTGCGAGGTAGCTACTACAATGAGCAGTTCTTC. The encoded protein is CAVRGSYYNEQFF.

The chain joins TRBV7-2 to TRBJ1-3; 12 nucleotides align to TRBD1. V shed 4 bases and J 0 bases; nucleotides not matched to a gene: 7. The CDR3 is 18 amino acids. Germline CDR1 is SGHTA and CDR2 is FQGNSA. CDR3 sequence: CASSSWGQGASSGNTIYF. In DNA form, the CDR3 reads TGTGCCAGCAGCTCATGGGGACAGGGGGCCAGCTCTGGAAACACCATATATTTT.

V and J are TRBV5-6 and TRBJ1-1; D is undetermined. CDR1 is SGHDT and CDR2 is YYEEEE in the germline V gene. Trimming removed 6 bases from V and 5 bases from J, with 14 bases in between. The length of the CDR3 is 13 residues. CDR3 sequence reads: CASTRGRSTEAFF. The CDR3 DNA sequence: TGTGCCAGCACCCGGGGAAGGTCTACTGAAGCTTTCTTT.

CDR3 DNA: TGTGCCAGCACCGAAAGGTCGACTTATGGATCACCCCTCCACTTT. Amino acids: CASTERSTYGSPLHF. This chain uses TRBV28 with TRBJ1-6, with D unresolved. In germline, CDR1 is MDHEN, CDR2 SYDVKM. CDR3 length equals 15 residues. Trimming took off 7 bases at V and 10 bases at J, with 20 bases between the two ends.

The chain couples TRBV5-4 to TRBJ2-5, with D perhaps matching TRBD2 (5 bases). The CDR3 is 16 residues long. With 4 bases removed from V and 0 bases from J, the gap between germline ends came to 16 bases. Germline CDR1 and CDR2: SGHNT and YYREEE (reference sequence). CDR3 in DNA: TGTGCCAGCAGCCCGGGCGGGCCACTGGACCAAGAGACCCAGTACTTC. As protein: CASSPGGPLDQETQYF.

V gene TRBV7-2 combines with J gene TRBJ1-1; tentative D call: TRBD1 (5 bases). V was pared by 5 bases and J by 1 base, with 14 bases between. The CDR3 spans 15 residues. Germline V gene sequence: CDR1 SGHTA, CDR2 FQGNSA. DNA of the CDR3: TGTGCCAGCAGCCACAGGTCGGGGGAGAACACTGAAGCTTTCTTT. Residues: CASSHRSGENTEAFF. The full variable domain, in which reference TRBV7-2 and TRBJ1-1 provide the parts outside the CDR3, is GAGVSQSPSNKVTEKGKDVELRCDPISGHTALYWYRQSLGQGLEFLIYFQGNSAPDKSGLPSDRFSAERTGGSVSTLTIQRTQQEDSAVYLCASSHRSGENTEAFFGQGTRLTVV.

The chain recombines TRBV19 with TRBJ1-5; D uncertain. The ends were cut back, 10 bases at V and 2 bases at J, with 18 bases in the middle. CDR3 length equals 15 residues. The germline gives CDR1 LNHDA, CDR2 SQIVND (reference sequence). The CDR3 loop reads CATNRQLAGNQPQHF. Written as DNA, the CDR3 is TGTGCCACCAATCGGCAGCTAGCGGGCAATCAGCCCCAGCATTTT.

The V gene is TRBV5-1, the J gene TRBJ2-1, with unresolved D. This CDR3 has 13 residues. Germline values: CDR1 SGHRS, CDR2 YFSETQ. Trimming removed 3 bases from V and 0 bases from J, with 4 bases in between. CDR3: CASSSVSYNEQFF. The CDR3 coding sequence is TGCGCCAGCAGCTCGGTCTCCTACAATGAGCAGTTCTTC.

The chain recombines TRBV5-1 with TRBJ1-1; perhaps TRBD1 as D (6 bases). The V end was cut by 4 bases, the J end by 3 bases, with 10 bases between. There are 13 residues in the CDR3. Germline-derived CDR1 and CDR2 are SGHRS and YFSETQ. The chain's CDR3 is CASSQGQYTEAFF. The CDR3 DNA reads TGCGCCAGCAGCCAAGGACAGTACACTGAAGCTTTCTTT. Full variable domain (rest looked up from reference TRBV5-1 and TRBJ1-1): KAGVTQTPRYLIKTRGQQVTLSCSPISGHRSVSWYQQTPGQGLQFLFEYFSETQRNKGNFPGRFSGRQFSNSRSEMNVSTLELGDSALYLCASSQGQYTEAFFGQGTRLTVV.

The chain couples TRBV5-4 to TRBJ1-6; no clear D. CDR1 and CDR2 (germline): SGHNT, YYREEE (reference sequence). CDR3 length: 14 amino acids. V lost 1 base, J lost 6 bases, and 8 bases lay in between. The CDR3 DNA sequence: TGTGCCAGCAGCTTGAATATCGGTAATTCACCCCTCCACTTT. Translated, it gives CASSLNIGNSPLHF.

This chain joins TRBV28 and TRBJ2-2; D is ambiguous. V was clipped by 3 bases and J by 7 bases, with 6 bases between them. This CDR3 is built from 12 residues. Germline loops: CDR1 MDHEN, CDR2 SYDVKM. The CDR3 sequence: CASSLRVGELFF. The CDR3 DNA is TGTGCCAGCAGTTTGAGAGTCGGGGAGCTGTTTTTT.

The chain uses TRBV5-4 and TRBJ1-3; D ambiguous. Germline CDR1 reads SGHNT; CDR2 reads YYREEE (reference sequence). V was clipped by 2 bases and J by 0 bases, with 12 bases between them. This CDR3 is built from 16 residues. The CDR3 DNA is TGTGCCAGCAGCTTTGGGAGTCCTCTCTCTGGAAACACCATATATTTT. Its translation: CASSFGSPLSGNTIYF.